The 17 T cell receptor beta chains reported below all come from one sample, sequenced in a study of shared clonotypes between healthy human individuals. The naive CD8 subset, CD45RO-negative cells positively selected for CCR7, excluded terminally differentiated effector memory CD45RA+ cells. The method was immunoSEQ multiplex PCR; TCRdb's version includes in-frame clones alone and lacks a portion of them. This table holds about 2 million clones, about 95% found once. The sample taken for sequencing was naive CD8+ T cells sorted from blood. Source of these receptors: a man between 18 and 35 years old in good health.

The chain links TRBV4-2 to TRBJ2-1; D gene uncertain. Germline lookup yields CDR1 LGHNA and CDR2 YNFKEQ. This CDR3 is 14 amino acids long. Trimming removed 0 bases at V and 4 bases at J, with 7 bases between. This CDR3 reads CASSQELKYNEQFF. CDR3 nucleotide sequence: TGTGCCAGCAGCCAAGAACTCAAGTACAATGAGCAGTTCTTC.

The V and J genes are TRBV9 and TRBJ1-1, with D possibly being TRBD1 (5 bases). V was clipped by 0 bases and J by 3 bases, with 12 bases between them. Germline CDR1 is SGDLS and CDR2 is YYNGEE. The CDR3 runs 15 residues. The CDR3: CASSVDGALYTEAFF. CDR3 DNA sequence: TGTGCCAGCAGCGTAGATGGGGCCTTGTACACTGAAGCTTTCTTT.

The V gene is TRBV7-9, the J gene TRBJ2-7; 7 bases are a match to TRBD1. The CDR3 contains 15 residues. V lost 1 base and J lost 2; bases outside the gene matches: 5. The germline V gene encodes CDR1 SEHNR and CDR2 FQNEAQ (reference sequence). The CDR3 loop is CASSLGQGRAYEQYF. As DNA, the CDR3 is TGTGCCAGCAGCTTAGGACAGGGTCGGGCCTACGAGCAGTACTTC. The complete variable domain, with remaining parts taken from reference TRBV7-9 and TRBJ2-7, reads DTGVSQNPRHKITKRGQNVTFRCDPISEHNRLYWYRQTLGQGPEFLTYFQNEAQLEKSRLLSDRFSAERPKGSFSTLEIQRTEQGDSAMYLCASSLGQGRAYEQYFGPGTRLTVT.

This clone was counted a single time. V usage is TRBV2 and J usage is TRBJ2-5, with 10 bases lining up with TRBD2. Germline CDR1 SNHLY, CDR2 FYNNEI. The CDR3 covers 15 residues. The V and J ends lost 4 bases and 1 base, in that order; junction bases with no gene match: 3. CDR3 in amino acids: CASSGEREGQETQYF. Written as DNA, the CDR3 is TGTGCCAGCAGTGGAGAGCGGGAGGGCCAAGAGACCCAGTACTTC. The full variable domain, completed using reference TRBV2 and TRBJ2-5, is EPEVTQTPSHQVTQMGQEVILRCVPISNHLYFYWYRQILGQKVEFLVSFYNNEISEKSEIFDDQFSVERPDGSNFTLKIRSTKLEDSAMYFCASSGEREGQETQYFGPGTRLLVL.

This chain uses TRBV27 with TRBJ2-7; weak D call: TRBD2 (5 bases). CDR1 and CDR2 (germline): MNHEY, SMNVEV (reference sequence). The V end lost 7 bases, the J end lost 2 bases, and 18 bases lay between the germline ends. The CDR3 consists of 15 residues. Here the CDR3 reads CASKVAGGGTYEQYF. The CDR3 bases are TGTGCCAGCAAGGTGGCCGGTGGAGGCACCTACGAGCAGTACTTC.

The rearrangement joins TRBV7-9 to TRBJ1-4; 9 bases are shared with TRBD1. J was trimmed by 8 bases and V by 5 bases; bases with no gene match: 9. The CDR3 covers 15 residues. The germline gives CDR1 SEHNR, CDR2 FQNEAQ (reference sequence). The CDR3 coding sequence is TGTGCCAGCAGCCCCCGGACAGGGGAGGAGGAAAAACTGTTTTTT. Protein: CASSPRTGEEEKLFF.

V and J are TRBV4-1 and TRBJ2-7; 8 nucleotides agree with TRBD1. This CDR3 region has 14 residues. Unmatched junction bases numbered 5, after V lost 5 bases and J lost 2 bases. In germline, CDR1 is MGHRA, CDR2 YSYEKL. CDR3 in DNA: TGCGCCAGCAGCGATGGGACAGGCCCCTACGAGCAGTACTTC. Its protein is CASSDGTGPYEQYF.

CDR3 nucleotides: TGCGCCAGCAGCCTTACAAGGACTAGCGGGACCACAGATACGCAGTATTTT. This sequence encodes CASSLTRTSGTTDTQYF. The chain recombines TRBV4-1 with TRBJ2-3, with TRBD2 identical over 12 bases. The germline gives CDR1 MGHRA, CDR2 YSYEKL. There are 17 residues in the CDR3. J lost 2 bases, V lost 4 bases, and 7 bases had no gene match.

The rearrangement uses TRBV6-6 and TRBJ2-3; 8 bases are a match to TRBD2. V lost 6 bases and J lost 3; bases outside the gene matches: 5. The CDR3 is 14 amino acids. Germline values: CDR1 MNHNY, CDR2 SVGAGI (reference sequence). The CDR3 DNA reads TGTGCCAGCAGAAGCGGGGGCCGAACAGATACGCAGTATTTT. This encodes CASRSGGRTDTQYF.

The chain combines TRBV7-2 with TRBJ2-1; TRBD1 might be the D (6 bases). V was trimmed by 3 bases and J by 0 bases, leaving 12 bases between them. From germline, CDR1 is SGHTA and CDR2 FQGNSA. The CDR3 contains 16 residues. CDR3 amino acids: CASSLLPGHSYNEQFF. CDR3 in DNA: TGTGCCAGCAGCTTGCTTCCGGGACACTCCTACAATGAGCAGTTCTTC.

For this clone: The same CDR3 is also encoded by other DNA sequences in this sample. This chain links TRBV6-1 with TRBJ2-2; D not resolved. Germline CDR1 MNHNS, CDR2 SASEGT. V shed 6 bases and J shed 7 bases, with 3 bases lying between them. This CDR3 has 10 amino acids. CDR3 protein: CASRDGELFF. The CDR3 nucleotides are TGTGCCAGCAGGGACGGGGAGCTGTTTTTT.

The J gene is TRBJ1-1, the V gene TRBV6-1; D possibly corresponds to TRBD1 (5 bases). V was cut by 2 bases and J by 6 bases, with 10 bases left in between. In germline, CDR1 is MNHNS, CDR2 SASEGT. The CDR3 sequence is 13 residues long. CDR3 DNA: TGTGCCAGCAGTGAAAGGGCGGGGGCTGAAGCTTTCTTT. Its protein product is CASSERAGAEAFF.

This clone was seen once. Within the sample, other DNA sequences also encode this same CDR3. The chain couples TRBV5-1 to TRBJ2-7; the D gene is possibly TRBD1 (5 bases). Germline V gene lookup returns CDR1 SGHRS and CDR2 YFSETQ. Trimming left V 1 base short and J 3 bases short, with 8 bases between. This CDR3 region has 13 residues. As DNA, the CDR3 is TGCGCCAGCAGCTTGCAGGGAAGCTACGAGCAGTACTTC. Translated, it gives CASSLQGSYEQYF.

The J gene is TRBJ1-1, the V gene TRBV6-1; weak D call: TRBD1 (6 bases). The germline gives CDR1 MNHNS, CDR2 SASEGT. V was shortened by 0 bases and J by 2 bases, with 10 bases between the two germline ends. The CDR3 contains 15 residues. CDR3 residues: CASSEAKGGNTEAFF. The CDR3, as DNA: TGTGCCAGCAGTGAAGCCAAGGGGGGAAACACTGAAGCTTTCTTT.

In the case of this clone: Other DNA sequences within the sample encode an identical CDR3. The chain links TRBV4-1 to TRBJ2-7, with 7 nucleotides matching TRBD1. Germline CDR1 reads MGHRA; CDR2 reads YSYEKL. The CDR3 consists of 14 residues. V shed 3 bases and J 0 bases; nucleotides not matched to a gene: 2. This chain's CDR3 is CASSQGDSSYEQYF. CDR3 in DNA: TGCGCCAGCAGCCAGGGGGACAGCTCCTACGAGCAGTACTTC.

This clone was seen once. This chain connects TRBV21-1 to TRBJ1-5; TRBD1, the table's D call, lacks a check against the DNA. TRBV21-1 is labeled a pseudogene. The CDR3 sequence is 18 residues long. CDR3 loop: CASSKGPRTGFSNQPQHF. In DNA, the CDR3 is TGTGCCAGCAGCAAAGGACCCCGGACAGGCTTTAGCAATCAGCCCCAGCATTTT.

This clone occurred a few times. J is TRBJ2-6 and V is TRBV2, with unresolved D. The V and J ends lost 0 bases and 0 bases respectively, with 9 bases between them. The CDR3 extends over 17 amino acids. CDR1 SNHLY and CDR2 FYNNEI come from the germline V gene. CDR3 loop: CASSEAAPISGANVLTF. CDR3 nucleotide sequence: TGTGCCAGCAGTGAAGCAGCCCCAATCTCTGGGGCCAACGTCCTGACTTTC.